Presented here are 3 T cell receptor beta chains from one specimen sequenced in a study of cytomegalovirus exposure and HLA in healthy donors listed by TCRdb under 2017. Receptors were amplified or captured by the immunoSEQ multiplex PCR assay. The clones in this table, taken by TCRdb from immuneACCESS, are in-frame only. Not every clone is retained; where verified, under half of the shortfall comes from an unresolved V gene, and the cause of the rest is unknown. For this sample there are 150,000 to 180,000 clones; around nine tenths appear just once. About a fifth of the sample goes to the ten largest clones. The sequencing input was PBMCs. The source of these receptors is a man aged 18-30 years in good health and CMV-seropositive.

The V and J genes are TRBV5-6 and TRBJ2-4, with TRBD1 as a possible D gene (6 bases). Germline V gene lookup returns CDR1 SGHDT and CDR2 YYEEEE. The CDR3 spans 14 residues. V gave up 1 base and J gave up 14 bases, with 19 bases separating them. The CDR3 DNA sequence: TGTGCCAGCAGCTTGTCAGGGGCCGCCCAAGGGGAGTACTTC. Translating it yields CASSLSGAAQGEYF.

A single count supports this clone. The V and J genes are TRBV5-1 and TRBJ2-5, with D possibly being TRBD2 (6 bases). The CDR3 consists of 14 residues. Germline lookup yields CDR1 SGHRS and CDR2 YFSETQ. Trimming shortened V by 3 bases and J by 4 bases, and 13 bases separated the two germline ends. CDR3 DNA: TGCGCCAGCAGCTCGGCACTAGCACCAGAGACCCAGTACTTC. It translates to CASSSALAPETQYF.

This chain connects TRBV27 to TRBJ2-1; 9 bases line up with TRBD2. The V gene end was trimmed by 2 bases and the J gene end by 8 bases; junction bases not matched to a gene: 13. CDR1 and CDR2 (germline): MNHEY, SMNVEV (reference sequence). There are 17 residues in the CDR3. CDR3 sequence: CASSLPHLSGSSDEQFF. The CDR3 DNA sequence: TGTGCCAGCAGTTTACCACATCTTAGCGGGAGTTCTGATGAGCAGTTCTTC.